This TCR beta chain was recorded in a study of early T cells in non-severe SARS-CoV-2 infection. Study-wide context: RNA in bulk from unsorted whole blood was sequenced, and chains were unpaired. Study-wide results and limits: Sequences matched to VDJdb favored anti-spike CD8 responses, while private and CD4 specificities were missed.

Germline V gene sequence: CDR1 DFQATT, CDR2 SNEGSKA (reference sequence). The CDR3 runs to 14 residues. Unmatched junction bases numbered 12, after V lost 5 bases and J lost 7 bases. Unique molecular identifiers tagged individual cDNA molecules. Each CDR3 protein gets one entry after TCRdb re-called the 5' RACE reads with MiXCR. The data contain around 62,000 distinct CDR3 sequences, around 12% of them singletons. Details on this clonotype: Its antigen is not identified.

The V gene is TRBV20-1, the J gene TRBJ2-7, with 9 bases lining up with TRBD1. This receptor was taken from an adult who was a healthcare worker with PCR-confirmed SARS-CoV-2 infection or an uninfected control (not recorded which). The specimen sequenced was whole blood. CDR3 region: CSAAIPGQGNEQYF. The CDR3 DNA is TGCAGTGCTGCGATACCGGGACAGGGTAATGAGCAGTACTTC.